The source of this T cell receptor beta chain is a study of T-cell memory formation after mild COVID-19. This clonotype has at least ten counts. TCRdb called the 5' RACE reads again in MiXCR, with one record for every CDR3 protein. The table lists about 270,000 distinct CDR3 sequences, under 20% of them singletons. Looked up from germline, CDR1 is SGHVS and CDR2 is FNYEAQ. V lost 4 bases to trimming and J lost 7 bases, with 14 bases between them. This CDR3 is 13 amino acids long. The chain uses TRBV7-6 and TRBJ2-7; D may be TRBD1 or TRBD2 (5 bases each). Sample: PBMCs or a T cell subset sorted from them (not recorded which). The source is a man aged 18 to 30 who had mild COVID-19 (a few samples of this study predate the infection). Cell type and time point are not known. The CDR3 sequence: CASSSGPPREQYF. The CDR3 bases are TGTGCCAGCAGCTCGGGGCCCCCAAGGGAGCAGTACTTC.